The present entry profiles one TCR beta chain with its context. The antigen it binds to is not known. No base qualities exist here, and no much larger clone lies one base off it. These data come from a study of cytomegalovirus exposure and HLA in healthy donors (dated by TCRdb to 2016 to 2017). Concerning the study at large: According to an earlier analysis of around 600 of the donors, 200 million or so T cells yielded 90 million to 140 million unique TCR beta sequences and about 300 Gb of sequence data. In addition to the first cohort of approximately 650 subjects, a separate validation cohort of 130 or so different subjects was used. High-throughput TCR immunosequencing, statistical association of individual TCRs with disease status, and machine learning were combined to predict cytomegalovirus infection status. In an earlier analysis of over 550 of the donors, high-throughput TCR beta sequencing was used to judge whether each TCR beta V gene segment behaved as functional or pseudogenic. Across around 400 genotyped donors of the cohort, an average of 235,054 unique TCR beta nucleotide sequences per donor were sequenced, and roughly a sixth of those sequences were non-productive. The study aimed to test whether signatures of past pathogen exposure could be identified by cataloging public T cell receptors. HLA typing included class I and class II loci at four-digit resolution. The later analysis used no new phenotypic data to find candidate immune exposures, relying instead on TCR beta sequences and their occurrence across donors. A few DR-DQ haplotypes were treated as single units for association and clustering because of strong linkage in the cohort. A later analysis re-analyzed previously published TCR beta repertoires from 500 to 700 donors and added high-resolution HLA genotyping to study TCR occurrence patterns. The number of donors typed differed by locus, with roughly 620-630 for A, B, C, DRB1 and DQB1, around 520 for DQA1, about 610 for DPA1, and under 490 for DPB1. An early release covering some 640 HLA-typed donors comprised about 310 gigabases of sequencing data and around 80 million unique TCR sequences. Donor age, sex, ethnicity and CMV serostatus were compiled together with the repertoire data. The study used immunosequencing to profile the T cell repertoires of approximately 690 subjects and linked those repertoires to cytomegalovirus serostatus. A later genetic analysis used genome-wide SNP genotypes for about 60% of the 666 donors, treating that subset as a discovery cohort. Every repertoire in the discovery cohort had been generated on one and the same sequencing platform. Among the approximately 420 genotyped donors, 81% belonged to the genetic ancestry cluster associated with self-reported Caucasian donors.

Broad study findings and their caveats: Assigning TCR associations to individual alleles was difficult when HLA alleles, especially DR and DQ, strongly co-occurred. A few of the identified cytomegalovirus-associated TCR beta chains were confirmed in vitro to be specific for cytomegalovirus antigens. In a later analysis, HLA-associated TCR beta chains were found to be more clonally expanded and to have lower generation probabilities than equally common non-associated chains. In a later genetic analysis, fewer N-insertions in productive TCRs were reported among donors in an Asian-associated ancestry cluster than the roughly 640-donor mean. In an earlier analysis of some 500 of the donors, most TCR beta V segments were observed in productive rearrangements about 87% or about 30% of the time, broadly matching IMGT annotations. In a later genetic analysis, a missense DCLRE1C variant was associated with V-gene and J-gene trimming of TCR beta chains, and the association was replicated in an independent cohort. The only immune exposure information available for the cohort was CMV serostatus. Because counts were too low, seventeen rarely observed V segments, including chromosome 9 orphons, were excluded from the earlier analysis of several hundred of the donors. In a later analysis, the rate of TCR association differed among HLA loci, with DRB1 alleles having the most associated TCRs and HLA-C alleles having the fewest. While some public TCRs were present in many individuals, most TCR sequences turned up only very rarely across donors. In a later analysis, several top co-occurrence clusters were reported to appear linked to parvovirus B19, influenza, CMV and Epstein-Barr virus. A total of roughly 160 TCR beta chains were listed by the study as associated with cytomegalovirus. Sequencing depth was assumed to be roughly uniform across donors in the presence/absence analyses, though that assumption may not hold. Correlated functional status among segregating V segments might be attributable to linkage disequilibrium, but an unknown experimental factor could not be ruled out. The authors suggested that the approach could potentially be extended to other disease states and immunological phenotypes. Most CMV-associated TCR beta chains appeared to be HLA-restricted in a later analysis, and the HLA associations seemed to be driven largely by CMV exposure. Because HLA typing was missing for some donors at each locus, association tests included only the typed subset. At a false discovery rate of 0.05, a later analysis linked fewer than 20,000 TCR beta sequences to specific HLA alleles. Only TCR beta chains were sequenced in this cohort, and the absence of alpha or paired-chain data limited detectable features. A further reported finding was that TCR beta sequences accurately predicted the HLA-A and HLA-B alleles for most subjects in the first cohort. In both the original and validation cohorts, the classifier was reported to diagnose cytomegalovirus status with high specificity and sensitivity. A group of highly shared sequence variants was considered likely to be a technical artifact of the sequencing pipeline.

The method was the immunoSEQ multiplex PCR assay. For the multiplex PCR, a mixture combining 60 forward primers for TCR Vbeta segments and 13 reverse primers for TCR Jbeta segments was used. Amplification of the CDR3 region of rearranged TCR beta genes was performed with a multiplex PCR assay on genomic DNA. On the Illumina HiSeq System, the amplified TCR beta libraries were sequenced as 87-base-pair reads. As for how the authors treated the data: Across the 670 or so repertoires, a later analysis counted 60 million to 90 million unique TCR beta chains, some 11 million of which were shared by at least two donors. Raw reads were error-corrected and collapsed into unique sequences with a nearest-neighbor algorithm that merged closely related sequences to remove PCR and sequencing errors. V, D and J gene segments were assigned by aligning CDR3 sequences to IMGT reference sequences. For a sequence to be retained, a match of at least six nucleotides was required to both a V gene segment and a J gene segment. Rearrangements were called productive when the CDR3 lacked stop codons and stayed in frame with V and J; all others were non-productive. Following IMGT convention, CDR3 was defined as the stretch from the second conserved V-encoded cysteine to the conserved J-encoded phenylalanine. In an earlier analysis of 500 to 650 of the donors, sequences lacking an unambiguous match to a single V gene segment were excluded. An earlier analysis of almost 600 of the donors classified V segments as functional when productive rearrangements were above 56.7% and as segregating when the standard deviation between donors was above 5%. A statistical classification framework was developed to diagnose cytomegalovirus status using the catalog of TCR beta chain sequences. In a later analysis, V and J genes were assigned by comparing TCR nucleotide sequences against IMGT/GENE-DB human TR gene sequences. Using the TCRdist pipeline, a later analysis assigned CDR3 sequences along with most-parsimonious VDJ recombination scenarios. In a later analysis, every TCR beta chain was defined by the combination of its CDR3 amino acid sequence and its V-gene family, and reads without a unique V-gene family were dropped. In a later analysis, nearly 600 highly shared, low-generation-probability nucleotide sequences were removed to address suspected cross-contamination and a sequencing artifact. A later analysis calculated a clonal expansion index for each public chain from normalized within-repertoire ranks of inferred template counts. Generation probabilities in a later analysis came from a VDJ recombination model fitted to out-of-frame rearrangements, and those results were checked against IGoR. A later analysis scored TCR-TCR, TCR-HLA and TCR-CMV co-occurrence with hypergeometric tests, applying a repertoire-size bias correction to TCR pairs. To estimate false discovery rates, a later analysis permuted the HLA or CMV assignments 20 times. A later analysis grouped co-occurring TCRs with DBSCAN, adding TCRdist sequence similarity when clustering within HLA-allele-positive subsets. Co-occurrence clustering excluded repertoires with fewer than 30,000 or more than 120,000 public chains, plus five with anomalous nucleotide sharing. The table was pulled from immuneACCESS by TCRdb, which kept in-frame rearrangements only. Such tables lose some clones; where checked, under half of the loss comes from unresolved V genes, and the rest has no known cause. The DNA was the basis for D and trimming; V, J and clone size are from that table. A total of some 140,000 clones appear in this sample, 55% to 80% of them only once. The top ten hold about 1.2% of the sample.

In total, roughly 670 healthy bone marrow donors made up the cohort. At the time of sampling, all cohort members were nominally healthy, though unrecorded immune exposures were likely present. The donor tested CMV seronegative, placing the donor among the approximately 360 seronegative members of the cohort. A peripheral blood sample was collected from each donor, and TCR beta sequencing was performed on peripheral blood mononuclear cells. Genomic DNA was extracted from the blood cell samples with the Qiagen DNeasy Blood Extraction Kit. The clonotype comes from a woman between 35 and 50 years old in good health and CMV-seronegative. The material sequenced was PBMCs.

For the CDR3, the sequence is CASRTGTRGGYTF. The nucleotide sequence reads TGTGCCAGCAGGACAGGAACACGGGGAGGCTACACCTTC. The V and J genes are TRBV2 and TRBJ1-2; TRBD1 could be the D gene, as 6 bases match. V and J lose 6 bases and 8 bases, and a span of 16 bases separates them. In the germline V gene, CDR1 corresponds to SNHLY and CDR2 to FYNNEI. CDR3 length: 13 amino acids, cysteine to phenylalanine. The entry retains the CDR3 DNA only, 39 bases that are in frame from base 1.